These 26 T cell receptor beta chains were all obtained from the same sample, sequenced in a study of T cell repertoires in cytomegalovirus infection (dated by TCRdb to the late 2010s). Sequenced using an Illumina HiSeq 1500. The public reads were reprocessed in TCRdb via fastp at Q25 and MiXCR, keeping in-frame beta chains. Rows with a matching CDR3 protein are joined into one entry that keeps the most common DNA and genes. This sample has some 170,000 distinct CDR3 sequences in its table, and roughly 15% of those were observed once. Under 30% of the sample belongs to the ten largest clones. Sequenced sample: CD8+ T cells from PBMCs. These TCRs come from a human donor in good health (CMV status not recorded). Some clones in this sample may be carry-over from other donors' samples.

The V call is TRBV7-2, the J call TRBJ2-1; 12 nucleotides match TRBD2. J gave up 6 bases and V 6 bases, and 6 bases lay outside the gene matches. Germline loops: CDR1 SGHTA, CDR2 FQGNSA. The CDR3 totals 15 residues. Here the CDR3 reads CASRLAGGPVNEQFF. CDR3 coding DNA: TGTGCCAGCAGGCTAGCGGGGGGGCCTGTCAATGAGCAGTTCTTC.

A few counts support this clonotype. V usage is TRBV7-6 and J usage is TRBJ2-7; either TRBD1 or TRBD2 may fit D (6 bases each). The CDR3 length is 12 residues. CDR1 and CDR2 from the germline V gene are SGHVS and FNYEAQ. With 9 bases removed from V and 0 bases from J, the gap between germline ends came to 9 bases. CDR3 bases: TGTGCCAGGGGGGGCCCCTCCTACGAGCAGTACTTC. This gives the protein CARGGPSYEQYF. The full variable domain, rest sourced from reference TRBV7-6 and TRBJ2-7, is GAGVSQSPRYKVTKRGQDVALRCDPISGHVSLYWYRQALGQGPEFLTYFNYEAQQDKSGLPNDRFSAERPEGSISTLTIQRTEQRDSAMYRCARGGPSYEQYFGPGTRLTVT.

This clonotype showed up just a few times. This sequence joins TRBV7-9 and TRBJ2-5; D may be TRBD2 (5 bases). V was clipped by 1 base and J by 2 bases, with 14 bases between them. There are 16 residues in the CDR3. Germline assignment: CDR1 SEHNR and CDR2 FQNEAQ (reference sequence). In DNA form, the CDR3 reads TGTGCCAGCAGCTTAGGGTGGACGAGGGATCAAGAGACCCAGTACTTC. As protein: CASSLGWTRDQETQYF.

This clonotype was seen a few times. The chain has TRBV11-2 and TRBJ2-3, with D tentatively TRBD1 or TRBD2 (5 bases each). Germline V CDR1 and CDR2: SGHAT, FQNNGV. V lost 0 bases, J lost 4 bases, and 8 bases lay in between. The CDR3 extends over 14 amino acids. CDR3 loop: CASSLEGVADTQYF. The CDR3 DNA sequence: TGTGCCAGCAGCTTAGAGGGGGTGGCAGATACGCAGTATTTT. Drawing the rest from reference TRBV11-2 and TRBJ2-3, the complete variable domain is EAGVAQSPRYKIIEKRQSVAFWCNPISGHATLYWYQQILGQGPKLLIQFQNNGVVDDSQLPKDRFSAERLKGVDSTLKIQPAKLEDSAVYLCASSLEGVADTQYFGPGTRLTVL.

The V call is TRBV4-3, the J call TRBJ1-2, with D maybe TRBD1 (5 bases). The V and J ends lost 1 base and 0 bases respectively, with 9 bases between them. The CDR3 runs 15 residues. Germline loops: CDR1 LGHNA, CDR2 YSLEER. The CDR3 DNA sequence: TGCGCCAGCAGCCAAGCAGGGTCAGCTAACTATGGCTACACCTTC. Encoded protein: CASSQAGSANYGYTF.

This clonotype was observed a few times. The chain employs TRBV11-2 and TRBJ1-1, with a weak D call TRBD1 (5 bases). V was trimmed by 5 bases and J by 1 base, leaving 14 bases between them. This CDR3 is built from 15 residues. From germline, CDR1 is SGHAT and CDR2 FQNNGV. The CDR3 DNA reads as TGTGCCAGCAGCCTCAGGTCGGGGGGGAACACTGAAGCTTTCTTT. It specifies CASSLRSGGNTEAFF.

This clonotype was counted a few times. The chain employs TRBV7-8 and TRBJ1-1, with D unclear. Trimming stripped 4 bases from V and 1 base from J, with 16 bases between. Germline loops: CDR1 SGHVS, CDR2 FQNEAQ. The CDR3 length is 16 residues. This chain's CDR3 is CASSSIWPASNTEAFF. CDR3 in DNA: TGTGCCAGCAGCTCCATATGGCCGGCATCGAACACTGAAGCTTTCTTT. The full variable domain, with the rest looked up from reference TRBV7-8 and TRBJ1-1, is GAGVSQSPRYKVAKRGQDVALRCDPISGHVSLFWYQQALGQGPEFLTYFQNEAQLDKSGLPSDRFFAERPEGSVSTLKIQRTQQEDSAVYLCASSSIWPASNTEAFFGQGTRLTVV.

This clonotype was observed a few times. V usage is TRBV29-1 and J usage is TRBJ2-1, with D unclear. Trimming left V 1 base short and J 0 bases short, with 7 bases between. The germline V gene has CDR1 SQVTM and CDR2 ANQGSEA. The CDR3 extends over 14 amino acids. CDR3 amino acids: CSVEGAGSYNEQFF. The CDR3, as DNA: TGCAGCGTTGAAGGGGCCGGCTCCTACAATGAGCAGTTCTTC.

Only a few counts were recorded for this clonotype. The chain joins TRBV7-9 to TRBJ2-1; D remains ambiguous. This CDR3 comprises 16 residues. Germline loops: CDR1 SEHNR, CDR2 FQNEAQ (reference sequence). Trimming shortened V by 2 bases and J by 12 bases, and 23 bases separated the two germline ends. CDR3 nucleotide sequence: TGTGCCAGCAGCTTATCTAGGGCAGGAGCCCGTGGTGGGCAGTTCTTC. Translated, it gives CASSLSRAGARGGQFF.

The rearrangement joins TRBV20-1 to TRBJ2-6; D is unclear. Deletions cut 1 base from V and 0 bases from J, with 10 bases between. Germline loops: CDR1 DFQATT, CDR2 SNEGSKA (reference sequence). CDR3 length: 16 residues. CDR3: CSARGRGSSGANVLTF. The CDR3 DNA is TGCAGTGCTAGAGGACGTGGCAGCTCTGGGGCCAACGTCCTGACTTTC.

The chain joins TRBV4-3 to TRBJ2-3, with 7 nucleotides matching TRBD1. Looked up from germline, CDR1 is LGHNA and CDR2 is YSLEER. V lost 0 bases to trimming and J lost 0 bases; unmatched junction nucleotides: 6. CDR3 length equals 17 residues. CDR3 DNA: TGCGCCAGCAGCCAAGAGTCGACAGGGAGTAGCACAGATACGCAGTATTTT. Its translation is CASSQESTGSSTDTQYF.

This clonotype has only one observation. The V call is TRBV6-5, the J call TRBJ2-1, with TRBD1 matching 8 bases. CDR3 size: 17 residues. J gave up 7 bases and V 2 bases, and 13 bases lay outside the gene matches. Germline lookup yields CDR1 MNHEY and CDR2 SVGAGI. CDR3 residues: CASSYQTGDLLQNEQFF. CDR3 DNA: TGTGCCAGCAGTTACCAGACAGGGGACCTTCTTCAAAATGAGCAGTTCTTC.

This clonotype was counted a few times. The rearrangement links TRBV4-1 to TRBJ1-5, with TRBD1 matching over 8 bases. With V trimmed by 1 base and J by 5 bases, 4 bases remained unmatched. CDR3 length: 15 amino acids. CDR1 is MGHRA, CDR2 YSYEKL, per germline. This CDR3 reads CASSQVPQGDQPQHF. CDR3 sequence (DNA): TGCGCCAGCAGCCAAGTCCCACAGGGGGATCAGCCCCAGCATTTT.

This clonotype was seen a few times. The V gene is TRBV4-3, the J gene TRBJ2-7; D possibly corresponds to TRBD2 (6 bases). The CDR3 extends over 14 amino acids. CDR1 and CDR2 from the germline V gene are LGHNA and YSLEER. The V end was cut by 5 bases, the J end by 3 bases, with 14 bases between. CDR3 sequence (DNA): TGCGCCAGCAGCTCCACCCCCGGGGGCTACGAGCAGTACTTC. Its protein is CASSSTPGGYEQYF.

The CDR3 here is CSARVSGGENEAFF. The CDR3 bases are TGCAGTGCTAGAGTATCCGGGGGCGAAAATGAAGCTTTCTTT. The gene calls are TRBV20-1 and TRBJ1-1; TRBD1 is a possible D gene (6 bases). The CDR3 sequence is 14 residues long. Trimming removed 1 base at V and 7 bases at J, with 16 bases between. Germline V gives CDR1 DFQATT, CDR2 SNEGSKA (reference sequence).

This clonotype was counted between two and nine times. V gene TRBV7-2 combines with J gene TRBJ2-7; 8 bases align to TRBD2. The CDR3 covers 14 residues. The germline V gene encodes CDR1 SGHTA and CDR2 FQGNSA. J gave up 2 bases and V 6 bases, and 6 bases lay outside the gene matches. Written as DNA, the CDR3 is TGTGCCAGCAGGGCCGGGGGGGCTGCCTACGAGCAGTACTTC. It translates to CASRAGGAAYEQYF.

CDR3 region: CASSSAETTYEQYF. CDR3 nucleotide sequence: TGTGCCAGCAGCTCAGCGGAAACAACCTACGAGCAGTACTTC. V usage is TRBV7-2 and J usage is TRBJ2-7; TRBD2 is a possible D gene (5 bases). Per germline, CDR1 SGHTA and CDR2 FQGNSA. Trimming pared 4 bases from V and 2 bases from J, leaving 12 bases between. The CDR3 consists of 14 residues.

This chain joins TRBV7-6 and TRBJ2-1; perhaps D is TRBD1 or TRBD2 (6 bases each). The CDR3 extends over 16 amino acids. The ends were cut back, 2 bases at V and 6 bases at J, with 17 bases in the middle. Germline CDR1 is SGHVS and CDR2 is FNYEAQ. For the CDR3, the DNA is TGTGCCAGCAGCTTACGGGGGCGAGAGCACCCCAATGAGCAGTTCTTC. The encoded protein is CASSLRGREHPNEQFF.

Note on this clonotype: Here the CDR3 omits its conserved ending phenylalanine or tryptophan, so a read error is the likely source. The chain has TRBV14 and TRBJ1-1; no clear D. The CDR3 length is 12 residues. V was trimmed by 4 bases and J by 5 bases, leaving 8 bases between them. Per the germline V gene, CDR1 is SGHDN and CDR2 is FVKESK. This CDR3 reads CASSPIGTEAFL. The CDR3 nucleotides read TGTGCCAGCAGCCCGATTGGTACTGAAGCTTTCTTG.

The sample holds many counts of this clonotype. The chain is built from TRBV6-2 or TRBV6-3 and TRBJ2-5, with unresolved D. Germline values: CDR1 MNHEY, CDR2 SVGEGT. The CDR3 has 11 amino acids. Between the trimmed V and J ends, which lost 6 bases and 2 bases, there was a span of 4 bases. The CDR3 spells CASSPQETQYF. CDR3 nucleotide sequence: TGTGCCAGCAGCCCGCAAGAGACCCAGTACTTC.

This clonotype has a handful of counts. The chain combines TRBV29-1 with TRBJ2-1, with TRBD1 as a possible D gene (5 bases). V lost 1 base and J 6 bases, leaving 16 bases between the germline ends. Per germline, CDR1 SQVTM and CDR2 ANQGSEA. This CDR3 spans 15 amino acids. The CDR3 region is CSVEVLQVSGNEQFF. The CDR3 DNA is TGCAGCGTTGAAGTTTTACAGGTTTCCGGCAATGAGCAGTTCTTC.

The sample holds a few counts of this clonotype. The V call is TRBV27, the J call TRBJ2-1, with 8 nucleotides matching TRBD1. Germline CDR1 MNHEY, CDR2 SMNVEV (reference sequence). Trimming at V came to 2 bases and at J to 0 bases, leaving 9 bases not matched to a gene. This CDR3 spans 18 amino acids. Written as DNA, the CDR3 is TGTGCCAGCAGTTTACAGACAGGGGAGTGGGACTCCTACAATGAGCAGTTCTTC. It translates to CASSLQTGEWDSYNEQFF.

This chain joins TRBV14 and TRBJ2-1; D remains ambiguous. Germline loops: CDR1 SGHDN, CDR2 FVKESK. The CDR3 loop spans 12 amino acids. V lost 3 bases and J lost 10, with 10 bases in between. DNA of the CDR3: TGTGCCAGCAGCCATATGAGCTCGGAGCAGTTCTTC. This encodes CASSHMSSEQFF.

About this clonotype: Because the CDR3 is missing its conserved closing phenylalanine or tryptophan, this is likely a read error. The rearrangement links TRBV11-2 to TRBJ2-7; D unclear. This CDR3 is built from 11 residues. Trimming stripped 4 bases from V and 1 base from J, with 2 bases between. Per the germline V gene, CDR1 is SGHAT and CDR2 is FQNNGV. CDR3 protein: CASSYSYEQYI. The CDR3 DNA sequence: TGTGCCAGCAGCTATTCCTACGAGCAGTACATC.

As concerns this clonotype: One junction end disagrees with the germline gene, perhaps due to a read error. The chain links TRBV4-1 to TRBJ2-2; D may correspond to TRBD1 or TRBD2 (5 bases each). The CDR3 consists of 15 residues. CDR1 is MGHRA and CDR2 is YSYEKL in the germline V gene. The CDR3, as DNA: TGTGCCAGCAGCTACGGGACGGGGAACACCGGGGAGCTGTTTTTT. Protein sequence: CASSYGTGNTGELFF.

This clonotype was detected only once. The V and J genes are TRBV6-6 and TRBJ2-1; D is unclear. The CDR3 is 13 residues long. Per germline, CDR1 MNHNY and CDR2 SVGAGI (reference sequence). V lost 0 bases, J lost 10 bases, and 10 bases lay in between. CDR3 bases: TGTGCCAGCAGTTACTCCATGGTGGGGGAGCAGTTCTTC. This codes for CASSYSMVGEQFF.